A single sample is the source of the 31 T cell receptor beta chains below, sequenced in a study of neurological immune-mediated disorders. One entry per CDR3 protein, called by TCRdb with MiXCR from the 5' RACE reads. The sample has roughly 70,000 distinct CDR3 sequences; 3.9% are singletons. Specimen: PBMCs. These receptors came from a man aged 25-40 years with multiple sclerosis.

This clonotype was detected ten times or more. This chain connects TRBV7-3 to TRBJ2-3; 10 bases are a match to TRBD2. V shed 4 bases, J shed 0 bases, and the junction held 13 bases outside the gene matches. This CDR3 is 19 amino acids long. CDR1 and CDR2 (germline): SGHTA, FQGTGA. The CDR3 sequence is CASSSAGGSLLTSTDTQYF. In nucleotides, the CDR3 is TGTGCCAGCAGCTCAGCGGGGGGGAGTTTGTTGACTAGCACAGATACGCAGTATTTT.

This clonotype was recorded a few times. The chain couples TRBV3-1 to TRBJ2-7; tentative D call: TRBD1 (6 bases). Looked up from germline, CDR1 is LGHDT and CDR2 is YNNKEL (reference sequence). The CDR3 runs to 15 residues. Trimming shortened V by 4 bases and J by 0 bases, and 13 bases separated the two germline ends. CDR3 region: CASSLFDRSSYEQYF. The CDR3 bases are TGTGCCAGCAGCCTTTTCGACAGGAGCTCCTACGAGCAGTACTTC.

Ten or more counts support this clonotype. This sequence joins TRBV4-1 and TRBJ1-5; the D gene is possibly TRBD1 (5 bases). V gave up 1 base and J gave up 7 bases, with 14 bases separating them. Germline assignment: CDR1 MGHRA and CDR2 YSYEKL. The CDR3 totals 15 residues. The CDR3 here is CASSQARGGGQPQHF. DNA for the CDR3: TGCGCCAGCAGCCAAGCCCGGGGGGGAGGCCAGCCCCAGCATTTT.

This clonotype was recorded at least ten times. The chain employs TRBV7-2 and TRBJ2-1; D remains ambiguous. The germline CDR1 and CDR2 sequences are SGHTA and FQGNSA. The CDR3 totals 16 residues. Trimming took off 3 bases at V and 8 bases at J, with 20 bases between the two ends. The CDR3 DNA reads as TGTGCCAGCAGCTTTTTAGGAGCCACGCAGTGGGATGAGCAGTTCTTC. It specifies CASSFLGATQWDEQFF.

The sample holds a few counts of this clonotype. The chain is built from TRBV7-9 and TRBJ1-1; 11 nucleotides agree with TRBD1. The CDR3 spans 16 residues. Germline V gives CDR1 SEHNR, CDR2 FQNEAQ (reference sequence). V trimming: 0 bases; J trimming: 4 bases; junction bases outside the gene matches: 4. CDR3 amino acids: CASSLATGTGGTEAFF. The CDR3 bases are TGTGCCAGCAGCTTAGCCACCGGGACAGGGGGCACTGAAGCTTTCTTT.

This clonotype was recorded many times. CDR3: CASRSQDRGTGELFF. CDR3 sequence (DNA): TGTGCCAGCAGATCTCAAGACAGGGGTACCGGGGAGCTGTTTTTT. The chain is built from TRBV6-5 and TRBJ2-2; 8 bases agree with TRBD1. Unmatched junction bases numbered 8, after V lost 6 bases and J lost 5 bases. This CDR3 region has 15 residues. Per the germline V gene, CDR1 is MNHEY and CDR2 is SVGAGI.

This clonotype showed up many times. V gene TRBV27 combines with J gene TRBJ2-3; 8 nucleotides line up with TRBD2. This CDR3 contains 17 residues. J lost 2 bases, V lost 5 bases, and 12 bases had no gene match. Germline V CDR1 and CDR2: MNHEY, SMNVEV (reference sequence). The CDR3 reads CASSEIRGGIYTDTQYF. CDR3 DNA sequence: TGTGCCAGCAGTGAAATTCGCGGGGGGATCTACACAGATACGCAGTATTTT.

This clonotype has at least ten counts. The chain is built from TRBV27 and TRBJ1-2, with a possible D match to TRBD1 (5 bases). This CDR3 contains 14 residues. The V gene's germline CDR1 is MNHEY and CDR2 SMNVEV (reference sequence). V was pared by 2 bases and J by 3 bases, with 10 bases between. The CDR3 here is CASSLREGYYGYTF. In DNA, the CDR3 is TGTGCCAGCAGTTTAAGGGAGGGGTACTATGGCTACACCTTC.

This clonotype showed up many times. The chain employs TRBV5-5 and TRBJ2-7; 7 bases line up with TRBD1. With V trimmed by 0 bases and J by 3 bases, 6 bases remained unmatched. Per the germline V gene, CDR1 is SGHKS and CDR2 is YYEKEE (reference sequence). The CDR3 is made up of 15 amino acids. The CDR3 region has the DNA TGTGCCAGCAGCTTGGATACAGGGGTAGGCTACGAGCAGTACTTC. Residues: CASSLDTGVGYEQYF.

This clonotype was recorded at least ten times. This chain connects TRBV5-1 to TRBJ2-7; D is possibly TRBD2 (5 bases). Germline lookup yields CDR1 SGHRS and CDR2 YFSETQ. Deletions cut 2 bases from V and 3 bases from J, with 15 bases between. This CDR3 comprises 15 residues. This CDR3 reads CASSFSGERVYEQYF. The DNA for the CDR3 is TGCGCCAGCAGCTTCTCTGGCGAGAGGGTCTACGAGCAGTACTTC.

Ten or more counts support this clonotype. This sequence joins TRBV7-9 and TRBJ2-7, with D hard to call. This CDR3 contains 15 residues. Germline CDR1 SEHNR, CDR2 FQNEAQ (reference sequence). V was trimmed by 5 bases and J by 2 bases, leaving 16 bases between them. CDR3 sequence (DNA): TGTGCCAGCAGCGGTTATTCAGATTTGACCTACGAGCAGTACTTC. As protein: CASSGYSDLTYEQYF.

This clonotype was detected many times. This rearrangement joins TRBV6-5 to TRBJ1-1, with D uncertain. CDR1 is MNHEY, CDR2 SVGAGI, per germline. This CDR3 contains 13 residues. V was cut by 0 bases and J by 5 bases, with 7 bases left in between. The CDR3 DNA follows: TGTGCCAGCAGTTACTCGCGGCGGACTGAAGCTTTCTTT. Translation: CASSYSRRTEAFF.

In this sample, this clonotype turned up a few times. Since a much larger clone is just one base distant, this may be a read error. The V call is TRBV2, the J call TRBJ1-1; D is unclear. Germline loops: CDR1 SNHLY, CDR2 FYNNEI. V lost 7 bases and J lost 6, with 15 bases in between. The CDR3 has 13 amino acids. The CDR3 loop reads CASMAKRASEAFF. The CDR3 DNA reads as TGTGCCAGCATGGCCAAAAGGGCGTCTGAAGCTTTCTTT.

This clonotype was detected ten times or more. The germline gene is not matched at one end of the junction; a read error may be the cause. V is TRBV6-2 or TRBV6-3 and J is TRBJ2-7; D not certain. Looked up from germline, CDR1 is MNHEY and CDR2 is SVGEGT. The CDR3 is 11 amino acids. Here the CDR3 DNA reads TGTGCCAGCAGTTACGCGACGAAGAAAAACTTC. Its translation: CASSYATKKNF.

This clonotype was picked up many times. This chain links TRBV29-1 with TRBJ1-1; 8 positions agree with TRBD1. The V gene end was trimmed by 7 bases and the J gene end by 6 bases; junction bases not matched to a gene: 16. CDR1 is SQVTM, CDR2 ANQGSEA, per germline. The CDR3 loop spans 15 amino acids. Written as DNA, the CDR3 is TGCAGCGCCCCTCATAGCCCAGGGGGCATCGCTGAAGCTTTCTTT. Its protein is CSAPHSPGGIAEAFF.

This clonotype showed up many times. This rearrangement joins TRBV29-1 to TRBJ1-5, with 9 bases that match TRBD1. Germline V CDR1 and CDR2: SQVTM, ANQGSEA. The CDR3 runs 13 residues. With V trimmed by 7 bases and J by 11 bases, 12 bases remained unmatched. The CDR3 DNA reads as TGCAGCGCCCGACAGGGGGAGGTCGGGGCCCAGCATTTT. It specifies CSARQGEVGAQHF.

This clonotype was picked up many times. The CDR3 protein is CASSLASGVQETQYF. For the CDR3, the DNA is TGTGCCAGCAGCTTAGCGTCAGGAGTTCAAGAGACCCAGTACTTC. The chain has TRBV7-9 and TRBJ2-5; D gene uncertain. There are 15 residues in the CDR3. V was clipped by 0 bases and J by 2 bases, with 10 bases between them. Germline values: CDR1 SEHNR, CDR2 FQNEAQ (reference sequence).

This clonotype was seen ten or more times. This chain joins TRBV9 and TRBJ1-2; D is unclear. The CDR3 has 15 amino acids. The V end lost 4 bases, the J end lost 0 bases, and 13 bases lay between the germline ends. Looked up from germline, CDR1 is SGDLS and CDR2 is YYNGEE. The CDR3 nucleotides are TGTGCCAGCAGCTCTAGAGACGGCCCTAACTATGGCTACACCTTC. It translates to CASSSRDGPNYGYTF. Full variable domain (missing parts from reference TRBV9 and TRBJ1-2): DSGVTQTPKHLITATGQRVTLRCSPRSGDLSVYWYQQSLDQGLQFLIQYYNGEERAKGNILERFSAQQFPDLHSELNLSSLELGDSALYFCASSSRDGPNYGYTFGSGTRLTVV.

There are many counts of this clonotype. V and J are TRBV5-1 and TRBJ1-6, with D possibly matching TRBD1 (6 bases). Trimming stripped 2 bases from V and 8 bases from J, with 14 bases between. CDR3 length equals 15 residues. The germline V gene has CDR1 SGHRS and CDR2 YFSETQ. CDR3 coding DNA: TGCGCCAGCAGCTTTTCGGGGGCGAGTTATTCACCCCTCCACTTT. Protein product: CASSFSGASYSPLHF.

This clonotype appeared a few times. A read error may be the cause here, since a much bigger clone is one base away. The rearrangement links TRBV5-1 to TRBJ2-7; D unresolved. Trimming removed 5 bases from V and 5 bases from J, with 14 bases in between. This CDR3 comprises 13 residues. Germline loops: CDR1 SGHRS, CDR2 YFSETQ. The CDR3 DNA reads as TGCGCCAGCAGGACTTCTACTGAACACGAGCAGTACTTC. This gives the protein CASRTSTEHEQYF.

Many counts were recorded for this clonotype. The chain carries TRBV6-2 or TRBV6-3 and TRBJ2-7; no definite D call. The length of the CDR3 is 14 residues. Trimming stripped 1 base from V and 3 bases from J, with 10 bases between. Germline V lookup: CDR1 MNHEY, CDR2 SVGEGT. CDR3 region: CASSYFQVNYEQYF. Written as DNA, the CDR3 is TGTGCCAGCAGTTACTTCCAGGTAAACTACGAGCAGTACTTC.

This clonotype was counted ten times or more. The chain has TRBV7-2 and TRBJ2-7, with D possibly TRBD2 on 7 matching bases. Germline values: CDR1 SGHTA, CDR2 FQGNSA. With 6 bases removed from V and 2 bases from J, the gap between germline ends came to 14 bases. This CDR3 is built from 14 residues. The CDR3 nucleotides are TGTGCCAGCAGAGGGGGGGGCCCAACCTACGAGCAGTACTTC. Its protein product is CASRGGGPTYEQYF.

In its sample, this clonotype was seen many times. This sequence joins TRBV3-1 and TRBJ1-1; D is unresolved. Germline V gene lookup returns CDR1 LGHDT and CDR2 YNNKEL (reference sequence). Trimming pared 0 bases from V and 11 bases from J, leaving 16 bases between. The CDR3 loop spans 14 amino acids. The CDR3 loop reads CASSQEIHSPRAFF. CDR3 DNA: TGTGCCAGCAGCCAAGAAATTCACAGCCCCCGTGCTTTCTTT.

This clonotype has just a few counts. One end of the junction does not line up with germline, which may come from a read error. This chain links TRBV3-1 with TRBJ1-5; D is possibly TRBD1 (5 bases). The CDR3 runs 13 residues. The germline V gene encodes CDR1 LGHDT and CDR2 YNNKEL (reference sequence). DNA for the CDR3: TGTGCCAGCAGCCTGGGGGAGCTGGGGCCCCAGAATTTT. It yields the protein CASSLGELGPQNF.

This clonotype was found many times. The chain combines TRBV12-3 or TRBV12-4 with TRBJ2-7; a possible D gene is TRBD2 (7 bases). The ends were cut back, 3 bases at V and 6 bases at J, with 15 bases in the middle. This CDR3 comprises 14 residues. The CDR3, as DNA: TGTGCCAGCAGTTTGAGGGGGGGTGGCGTCGAGCAGTACTTC. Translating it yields CASSLRGGGVEQYF.

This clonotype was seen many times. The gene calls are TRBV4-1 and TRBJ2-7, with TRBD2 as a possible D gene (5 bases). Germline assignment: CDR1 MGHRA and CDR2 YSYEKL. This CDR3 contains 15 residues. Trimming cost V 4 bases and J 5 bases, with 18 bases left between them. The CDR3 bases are TGCGCCAGCAGCCCGGGATTGGCCTTTACCCACGAGCAGTACTTC. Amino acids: CASSPGLAFTHEQYF.

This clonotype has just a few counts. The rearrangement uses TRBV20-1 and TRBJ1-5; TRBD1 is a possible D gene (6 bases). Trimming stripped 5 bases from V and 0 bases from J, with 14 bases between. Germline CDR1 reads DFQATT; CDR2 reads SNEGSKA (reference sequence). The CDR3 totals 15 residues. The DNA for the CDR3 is TGCAGTGCTCTTGACAGGAGGCATAGCAATCAGCCCCAGCATTTT. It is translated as CSALDRRHSNQPQHF.

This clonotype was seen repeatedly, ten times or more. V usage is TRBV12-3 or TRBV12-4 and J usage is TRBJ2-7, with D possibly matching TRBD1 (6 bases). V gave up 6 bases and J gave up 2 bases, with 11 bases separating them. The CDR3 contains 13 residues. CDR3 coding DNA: TGTGCCAGCAGCCTGGGACACACCTACGAGCAGTACTTC. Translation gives CASSLGHTYEQYF.

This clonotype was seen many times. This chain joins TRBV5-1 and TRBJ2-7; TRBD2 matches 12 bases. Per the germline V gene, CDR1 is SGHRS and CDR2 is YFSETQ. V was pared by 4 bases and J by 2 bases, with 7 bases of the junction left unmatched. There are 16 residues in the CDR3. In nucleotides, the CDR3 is TGCGCCAGCAGCCTTGGACTAGCGGGGAAAACCTACGAGCAGTACTTC. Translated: CASSLGLAGKTYEQYF.

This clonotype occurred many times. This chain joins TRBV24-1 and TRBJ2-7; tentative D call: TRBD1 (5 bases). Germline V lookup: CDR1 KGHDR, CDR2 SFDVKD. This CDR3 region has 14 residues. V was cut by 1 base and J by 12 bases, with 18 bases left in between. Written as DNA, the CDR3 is TGTGCCACCAGTGATTTTGGGGATCGACAGTGGCTGTACTTC. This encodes CATSDFGDRQWLYF.

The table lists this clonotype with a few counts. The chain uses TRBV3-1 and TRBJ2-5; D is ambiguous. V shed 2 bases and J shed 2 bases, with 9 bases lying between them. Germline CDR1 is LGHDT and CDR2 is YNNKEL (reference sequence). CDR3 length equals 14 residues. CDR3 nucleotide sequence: TGTGCCAGCAGCCAAATGGCGGTTCAAGAGACCCAGTACTTC. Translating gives CASSQMAVQETQYF.